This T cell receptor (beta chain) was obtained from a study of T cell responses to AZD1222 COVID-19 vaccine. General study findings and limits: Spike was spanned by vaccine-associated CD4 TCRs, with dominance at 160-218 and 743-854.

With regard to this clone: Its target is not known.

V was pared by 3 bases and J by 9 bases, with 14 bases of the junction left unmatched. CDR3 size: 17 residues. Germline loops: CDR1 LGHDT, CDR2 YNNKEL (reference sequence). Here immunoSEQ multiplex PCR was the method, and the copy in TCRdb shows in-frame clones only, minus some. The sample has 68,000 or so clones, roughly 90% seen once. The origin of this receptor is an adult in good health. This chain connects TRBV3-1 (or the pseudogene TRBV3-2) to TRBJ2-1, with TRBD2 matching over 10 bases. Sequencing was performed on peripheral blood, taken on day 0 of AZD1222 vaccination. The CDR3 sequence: CASSQGLAGVGGIEQFF. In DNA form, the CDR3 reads TGTGCCAGCAGCCAGGGTCTAGCGGGAGTAGGCGGTATTGAGCAGTTCTTC.